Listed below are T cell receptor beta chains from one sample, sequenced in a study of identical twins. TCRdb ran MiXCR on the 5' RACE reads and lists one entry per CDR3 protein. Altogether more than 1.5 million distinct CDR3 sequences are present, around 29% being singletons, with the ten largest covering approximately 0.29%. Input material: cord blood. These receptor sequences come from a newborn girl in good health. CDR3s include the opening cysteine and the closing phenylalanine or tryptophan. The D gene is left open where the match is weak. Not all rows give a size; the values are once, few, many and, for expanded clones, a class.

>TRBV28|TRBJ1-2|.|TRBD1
CASRTGSRAGGYTF
TGTGCCAGCAGGACAGGGAGTCGGGCGGGGGGCTACACCTTC
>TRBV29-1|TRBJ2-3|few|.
CSVEVRVRTDTQYF
TGCAGCGTTGAGGTTCGGGTCAGAACAGATACGCAGTATTTT
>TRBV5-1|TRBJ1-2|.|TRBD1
CASSLPTGDGYTF
TGCGCCAGCAGCCTACCCACAGGGGACGGCTACACCTTC
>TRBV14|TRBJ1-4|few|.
CASSQEPGGATNEKLFF
TGTGCCAGCAGCCAAGAACCAGGAGGGGCAACTAATGAAAAACTGTTTTTT
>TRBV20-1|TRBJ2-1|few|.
CSASLGGYNEQFF
TGCAGTGCTAGCCTCGGAGGCTACAATGAGCAGTTCTTC
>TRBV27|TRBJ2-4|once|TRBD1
CASSFNRDRGFWQYF
TGTGCCAGCAGTTTCAACCGGGACAGGGGGTTTTGGCAGTACTTC
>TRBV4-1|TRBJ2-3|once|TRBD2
CASSLGGTSFTDTQYF
TGCGCCAGCAGCCTAGGCGGGACTAGCTTCACAGATACGCAGTATTTT
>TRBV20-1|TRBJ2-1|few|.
CSARTFNEQFF
TGCAGTGCTAGGACCTTTAATGAGCAGTTCTTC
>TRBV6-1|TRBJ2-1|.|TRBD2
CASSERVAGTYYNEQFF
TGTGCCAGCAGTGAACGGGTAGCGGGAACCTACTACAATGAGCAGTTCTTC
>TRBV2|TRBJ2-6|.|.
CASSLTEGSVLTF
TGTGCCAGCAGTTTGACAGAGGGCAGCGTCCTGACTTTC
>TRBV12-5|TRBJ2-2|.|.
CASGGDTGGLFF
TGTGCTAGTGGAGGAGACACCGGGGGGCTGTTTTTT
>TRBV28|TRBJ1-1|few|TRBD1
CASPPRDRVNTEAFF
TGTGCCAGCCCGCCCCGGGACAGGGTGAACACTGAAGCTTTCTTT
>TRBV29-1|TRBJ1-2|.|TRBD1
CSVRVQGANYGYTF
TGCAGCGTAAGGGTACAGGGGGCGAACTATGGCTACACCTTC
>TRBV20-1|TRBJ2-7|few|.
CSASRTEQYF
TGCAGTGCCTCCCGGACGGAGCAGTACTTC
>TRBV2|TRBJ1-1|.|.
CAKQGTEAFF
TGTGCCAAACAGGGCACTGAAGCTTTCTTT
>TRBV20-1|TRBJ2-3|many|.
CNLEYSSTDTQYF
TGCAACTTAGAGTACTCTAGCACAGATACGCAGTATTTT
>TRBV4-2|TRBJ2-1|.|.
CASSQETGLVIRGPYNEQFF
TGTGCCAGCAGCCAAGAGACAGGACTAGTCATTCGAGGCCCCTACAATGAGCAGTTCTTC
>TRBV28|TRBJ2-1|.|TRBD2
CASGLRGGMNEQFF
TGTGCCAGCGGTTTAAGGGGAGGGATGAATGAGCAGTTCTTC
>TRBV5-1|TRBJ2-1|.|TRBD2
CASSLSPTSGFNSYNEQFF
TGCGCCAGCAGCTTGAGTCCGACTAGCGGATTCAACTCCTACAATGAGCAGTTCTTC